These T cell receptor beta chains were read from a single sample in a study of blood T cell repertoires in COVID-19. Assay: immunoSEQ multiplex PCR; the TCRdb copy retains only in-frame clones and omits some. The table has fewer than 140,000 clones, 60% to 80% seen once. The specimen sequenced was peripheral blood. The receptors stem from a human donor with acute or convalescent COVID-19. The donor label of this sample is uncertain. Both conserved end residues are part of each CDR3. The D gene is left open where the match is weak. Some rows have no size entry. The others give once, few or many, or a class for an expanded clone.

d_call	j_call	clone_size	v_call	cdr3_aa	cdr3_nt
-	TRBJ1-4	few	TRBV28	CASSLRAEKLFF	TGTGCCAGCAGTTTGAGGGCAGAAAAACTGTTTTTT
-	TRBJ1-2	-	TRBV28	CASSVVTTGGYGYTF	TGTGCCAGCAGTGTTGTGACCACTGGCGGCTATGGCTACACCTTC
TRBD1	TRBJ2-5	-	TRBV5-5	CASSRLNRGQETQYF	TGTGCCAGCAGCCGACTTAACAGGGGTCAAGAGACCCAGTACTTC
TRBD1	TRBJ1-2	-	TRBV12-3/TRBV12-4	CASRGTGASGYTF	TGTGCCAGCAGAGGGACAGGGGCGAGCGGCTACACCTTC
-	TRBJ1-3	-	TRBV14	CASSLRGGGGNTIYF	TGTGCCAGCAGCCTGAGGGGGGGAGGTGGAAACACCATATATTTT
TRBD1	TRBJ1-6	-	TRBV19	CASPAGTGALYNSPLHF	TGTGCCAGCCCTGCCGGGACAGGGGCCTTATATAATTCACCCCTCCACTTT
-	TRBJ1-4	-	TRBV28	CASMGSKGSYEKLFF	TGTGCCAGCATGGGTTCCAAAGGGAGTTATGAAAAACTGTTTTTT
TRBD2	TRBJ2-5	-	TRBV7-9	CASSLVSASGGDQQETQYF	TGTGCCAGCAGCTTAGTTTCCGCTAGCGGGGGGGATCAACAAGAGACCCAGTACTTC
TRBD1	TRBJ1-6	-	TRBV24-1	CATSVRDRDYNSPLHF	TGTGCCACCAGTGTCCGGGACAGGGACTATAATTCACCCCTCCACTTT
-	TRBJ1-1	-	TRBV7-9	CASSLMLQDTEAFF	TGTGCCAGCAGCTTAATGCTGCAGGACACTGAAGCTTTCTTT
-	TRBJ2-7	-	TRBV28	CASRLLGHYEQYF	TGTGCCAGCAGGCTACTTGGGCACTACGAGCAGTACTTC
TRBD1	TRBJ1-5	-	TRBV19	CASSIRTGDQPQHF	TGTGCCAGTAGTATACGGACAGGGGACCAGCCCCAGCATTTT
-	TRBJ1-1	-	TRBV7-9	CASRRTSEAFF	TGTGCCAGCAGAAGGACAAGTGAAGCTTTCTTT
TRBD1	TRBJ2-7	-	TRBV12-5	CASGLKTGGPYEQYF	TGTGCTAGTGGTTTGAAGACAGGGGGCCCCTACGAGCAGTACTTC
-	TRBJ1-3	many	TRBV19	CASKWAGSGNTIYF	TGTGCCAGTAAATGGGCCGGCTCTGGAAACACCATATATTTT
TRBD1	TRBJ2-7	-	TRBV28	CASSPYWTGAYEQYF	TGTGCCAGCAGCCCATACTGGACAGGGGCCTACGAGCAGTACTTC
-	TRBJ2-7	once	TRBV27	CASSFAPAGGPNPYEQYF	TGTGCCAGCAGTTTCGCCCCGGCTGGCGGCCCTAACCCCTACGAGCAGTACTTC
TRBD2	TRBJ2-5	-	TRBV28	CASRSGTSWETQYF	TGTGCCAGCAGATCCGGGACTAGCTGGGAGACCCAGTACTTC
-	TRBJ2-1	-	TRBV13	CASSPNPFGGLRNNEQFF	TGTGCCAGCAGCCCAAATCCATTCGGGGGGCTCCGTAACAATGAGCAGTTCTTC
-	TRBJ2-2	-	TRBV27	CARLLLSLSINTGELFF	TGTGCCAGACTCTTACTTAGCCTGTCGATCAACACCGGGGAGCTGTTTTTT
TRBD1	TRBJ1-4	few	TRBV2	CASIQDRGHEKLFF	TGTGCCAGCATCCAGGACAGGGGGCATGAAAAACTGTTTTTT
-	TRBJ2-5	-	TRBV4-2	CASSQDSGFQETQYF	TGTGCCAGCAGCCAAGATTCAGGTTTCCAAGAGACCCAGTACTTC
-	TRBJ1-2	-	TRBV28	CASSSSGNGYTF	TGTGCCAGCAGTTCTTCAGGGAATGGCTACACCTTC
TRBD1	TRBJ2-1	-	TRBV30	CAFNRGLGDNEQFF	TGTGCCTTTAACAGGGGGTTAGGGGACAATGAGCAGTTCTTC
-	TRBJ1-6	-	TRBV7-3	CASSLRGTGDSPLHF	TGTGCCAGCAGCTTACGTGGAACGGGGGATTCACCCCTCCACTTT
-	TRBJ2-5	-	TRBV28	CASSRKETQYF	TGTGCCAGCAGTCGTAAAGAGACCCAGTACTTC
TRBD1	TRBJ1-2	-	TRBV27	CASKTNRGGYGYTF	TGTGCCAGCAAAACAAACAGGGGCGGCTATGGCTACACCTTC
-	TRBJ1-1	few	TRBV9	CASSVDPRGSEAFF	TGTGCCAGCAGCGTAGATCCCAGGGGATCTGAAGCTTTCTTT
TRBD2	TRBJ2-1	-	TRBV10-3	CAISEVRLAAYNEQFF	TGTGCCATCAGTGAAGTAAGACTAGCGGCATACAATGAGCAGTTCTTC
-	TRBJ2-3	-	TRBV5-1	CASSQDMRDTQYF	TGCGCCAGCAGCCAGGATATGCGAGATACGCAGTATTTT
-	TRBJ1-2	-	TRBV7-3	CASSAAGGYGYTF	TGTGCCAGCAGCGCCGCCGGGGGCTATGGCTACACCTTC
-	TRBJ1-1	-	TRBV6-5	CASRVDRRNTEAFF	TGTGCCAGCAGAGTCGACAGGAGGAACACTGAAGCTTTCTTT
-	TRBJ1-2	-	TRBV20-1	CSAHRDYGYTF	TGCAGCGCTCACAGGGACTATGGCTACACCTTC
TRBD2	TRBJ2-7	-	TRBV20-1	CSAVGRDEQYF	TGCAGTGCTGTCGGGAGGGACGAGCAGTACTTC
TRBD1	TRBJ1-5	-	TRBV12-5	CASGLGQGVYSNQPQHF	TGTGCTAGTGGTTTGGGCCAGGGGGTTTATAGCAATCAGCCCCAGCATTTT
-	TRBJ1-5	-	TRBV27	CASSPEAGNNQPQHF	TGTGCCAGCAGTCCAGAGGCGGGAAACAATCAGCCCCAGCATTTT
-	TRBJ2-2	-	TRBV4-1	CASSQVDMGLLRGELFF	TGCGCCAGCAGCCAAGTCGATATGGGACTTCTTAGGGGGGAGCTGTTTTTT
-	TRBJ2-5	-	TRBV18	CASSLGQQETQYF	TGTGCCAGCTCCCTTGGACAGCAAGAGACCCAGTACTTC
TRBD2	TRBJ2-5	-	TRBV5-1	CASSLDPSGGVQETQYF	TGCGCCAGCAGCTTGGATCCTAGCGGGGGGGTCCAAGAGACCCAGTACTTC
-	TRBJ1-5	-	TRBV18	CASSRIGEAQPQHF	TGTGCCAGCTCACGTATCGGGGAAGCCCAGCCCCAGCATTTT
TRBD1	TRBJ1-6	-	TRBV20-1	CSASQGAPRRRLSLHF	TGCAGTGCTAGTCAGGGGGCGCCCAGGAGGAGGTTGTCCCTCCACTTT
TRBD1	TRBJ2-7	few	TRBV12-5	CASGFFPGTGNYEQYF	TGTGCTAGTGGTTTTTTCCCCGGGACAGGGAACTACGAGCAGTACTTC
TRBD1	TRBJ1-2	once	TRBV7-2	CASSLRTGGQYGYTF	TGTGCCAGCAGCCTCCGGACAGGGGGCCAATATGGCTACACCTTC
TRBD2	TRBJ2-3	-	TRBV7-3	CASSIGTSGGFDTQYF	TGTGCCAGCAGCATCGGGACTAGCGGGGGGTTTGATACGCAGTATTTT
TRBD2	TRBJ2-1	-	TRBV7-9	CASITAGGFSYNEQFF	TGTGCCAGCATTACAGCGGGGGGCTTCTCCTACAATGAGCAGTTCTTC
TRBD2	TRBJ2-7	-	TRBV7-8	CASSSLAGITYEQYF	TGTGCCAGCAGCTCACTAGCGGGGATTACCTACGAGCAGTACTTC
TRBD1	TRBJ2-1	-	TRBV4-2	CASSPGGAYNEQFF	TGTGCCAGCAGCCCAGGGGGCGCCTACAATGAGCAGTTCTTC